Below are 19 T cell receptor beta chains sequenced from a single sample in a study of T cells after yellow fever vaccination. From the 5' RACE reads, TCRdb called clonotypes with MiXCR, one entry per CDR3 protein. This table holds about 120,000 distinct CDR3 sequences, approximately 8.4% found once. The sample consisted of CD8+ T cells sorted from PBMCs, taken on the day of the yellow fever booster vaccination. These receptors were collected from a man younger than 35 who received the YFV17D yellow fever vaccine.

This clonotype was detected a few times. This chain joins TRBV6-5 and TRBJ2-1; 7 bases agree with TRBD1. Trimming took 0 bases from V and 6 from J; bases not matched to a gene: 5. This CDR3 has 15 residues. CDR1 and CDR2 (germline): MNHEY, SVGAGI. CDR3 amino acids: CASSYSGHRGNEQFF. Here the CDR3 DNA reads TGTGCCAGCAGTTACTCGGGACACAGGGGCAATGAGCAGTTCTTC.

The rearrangement links TRBV7-7 to TRBJ2-5, with D possibly being TRBD1 or TRBD2 (5 bases each). The CDR3 extends over 14 amino acids. Germline values: CDR1 SSHAT, CDR2 FNYEAQ (reference sequence). V was shortened by 1 base and J by 5 bases, with 11 bases between the two germline ends. CDR3 residues: CASSLGGAGETQYF. CDR3 sequence (DNA): TGTGCCAGCAGCTTAGGAGGGGCCGGGGAGACCCAGTACTTC.

The gene calls are TRBV9 and TRBJ1-3; D gene unclear. V was cut by 4 bases and J by 6 bases, with 17 bases left in between. CDR3 length: 15 amino acids. Germline V gene sequence: CDR1 SGDLS, CDR2 YYNGEE. The CDR3: CASSPREADVNTIYF. In nucleotides, the CDR3 is TGTGCCAGCAGCCCTCGCGAGGCAGACGTAAACACCATATATTTT.

J is TRBJ2-5 and V is TRBV13; possibly TRBD1 or TRBD2 for D (6 bases each). V lost 5 bases to trimming and J lost 1 base, with 11 bases between them. The V gene's germline CDR1 is PRHDT and CDR2 FYEKMQ (reference sequence). CDR3 length equals 14 residues. CDR3 nucleotides: TGTGCCAGCAGCCCGAAGGGGGGCCAAGAGACCCAGTACTTC. Protein product: CASSPKGGQETQYF.

This clonotype occurred many times. The gene calls are TRBV5-1 and TRBJ1-1, with TRBD1 as a possible D gene (6 bases). Between the trimmed V and J ends, which lost 4 bases and 1 base, there was a span of 14 bases. CDR3 length equals 15 residues. CDR1 is SGHRS, CDR2 YFSETQ, per germline. The CDR3 spells CASSPQGQKNTEAFF. CDR3 bases: TGCGCCAGCAGCCCGCAGGGACAAAAGAACACTGAAGCTTTCTTT.

The chain links TRBV3-1 to TRBJ2-4; tentative D call: TRBD1 (6 bases). The CDR3 spans 16 residues. Germline values: CDR1 LGHDT, CDR2 YNNKEL (reference sequence). Trimming removed 1 base from V and 8 bases from J, with 18 bases in between. The CDR3 DNA is TGTGCCAGCAGCCAAGCCCTCTTCAGGGGCCGGGACATTCAGTACTTC. Protein: CASSQALFRGRDIQYF.

The rearrangement links TRBV29-1 to TRBJ2-4; TRBD1 or TRBD2 may be the D gene (5 bases each). The V end was cut by 7 bases, the J end by 0 bases, with 10 bases between. Germline loops: CDR1 SQVTM, CDR2 ANQGSEA. CDR3 length: 13 amino acids. In DNA form, the CDR3 reads TGCAGCGCAACCGGGACAGCCAAAAACATTCAGTACTTC. This gives the protein CSATGTAKNIQYF. The variable domain in full, completed from reference TRBV29-1 and TRBJ2-4, reads SAVISQKPSRDICQRGTSLTIQCQVDSQVTMMFWYRQQPGQSLTLIATANQGSEATYESGFVIDKFPISRPNLTFSTLTVSNMSPEDSSIYLCSATGTAKNIQYFGAGTRLSVL.

This clonotype was seen a handful of times. V and J are TRBV6-5 and TRBJ2-1; D tentatively reads TRBD1 or TRBD2 (5 bases each). The CDR3 has 14 amino acids. V dropped 0 bases and J dropped 6 bases, with 9 bases sitting between them. Germline CDR1 is MNHEY and CDR2 is SVGAGI. Written as DNA, the CDR3 is TGTGCCAGCAGTTACTCGACGGGGCCCAATGAGCAGTTCTTC. Its translation is CASSYSTGPNEQFF.

This clonotype was picked up many times. V is TRBV25-1 and J is TRBJ2-1; D may correspond to TRBD1 or TRBD2 (5 bases each). The ends were cut back, 3 bases at V and 8 bases at J, with 14 bases in the middle. The length of the CDR3 is 14 residues. Germline V lookup: CDR1 MGHDK, CDR2 SYGVNS. Here the CDR3 reads CASSEPRGEYEQFF. In DNA form, the CDR3 reads TGTGCCAGCAGTGAGCCCCGAGGGGAGTATGAGCAGTTCTTC.

The V gene is TRBV7-9, the J gene TRBJ2-3; TRBD1 matches at 7 bases. V shed 8 bases, J shed 1 base, and the junction held 15 bases outside the gene matches. Germline CDR1 and CDR2: SEHNR and FQNEAQ (reference sequence). This CDR3 has 17 amino acids. The CDR3 DNA is TGTGCCAGCCTGTCAGCCCCTGGGACAGCCGGCACAGATACGCAGTATTTT. Its protein product is CASLSAPGTAGTDTQYF.

The chain has TRBV7-9 and TRBJ1-2; 9 bases match TRBD1. The CDR3 is 15 residues long. The V and J ends lost 5 bases and 8 bases, in that order; junction bases with no gene match: 12. Germline CDR1 and CDR2: SEHNR and FQNEAQ (reference sequence). In DNA, the CDR3 is TGTGCCAGCAGCCGGAGGACAGGGGTTAGTGAGGGCTACACCTTC. Protein product: CASSRRTGVSEGYTF.

This clonotype showed up just a few times. V usage is TRBV6-1 and J usage is TRBJ1-2; 9 bases agree with TRBD1. The CDR3 has 14 amino acids. Trimming took 5 bases from V and 2 from J; bases not matched to a gene: 3. Germline V lookup: CDR1 MNHNS, CDR2 SASEGT. The CDR3 nucleotides read TGTGCCAGCAGTACCGGGACAGGGAACTATGGCTACACCTTC. Protein sequence: CASSTGTGNYGYTF.

This chain joins TRBV6-5 and TRBJ1-2, with TRBD1 matching 10 bases. The CDR3 runs 15 residues. Losses at the gene ends were 3 bases for V and 6 bases for J; bases not matched to a gene: 7. The germline V gene encodes CDR1 MNHEY and CDR2 SVGAGI. The chain's CDR3 is CASSYRQGAPDGYTF. Here the CDR3 DNA reads TGTGCCAGCAGTTATCGACAGGGGGCCCCAGATGGCTACACCTTC.

This clonotype appeared a few times. The chain recombines TRBV7-9 with TRBJ2-7; D call uncertain. V was pared by 0 bases and J by 3 bases, with 15 bases between. CDR1 and CDR2 from the germline V gene are SEHNR and FQNEAQ (reference sequence). This CDR3 spans 16 amino acids. CDR3 region: CASSLAPAVLLYEQYF. Here the CDR3 DNA reads TGTGCCAGCAGCTTAGCCCCGGCCGTCCTCCTCTACGAGCAGTACTTC.

In this sample, this clonotype turned up many times. V usage is TRBV5-1 and J usage is TRBJ2-1; possibly TRBD1 for D (5 bases). The V gene lost 4 bases and the J gene lost 15 bases, with 23 bases spanning the gap. Germline CDR1 is SGHRS and CDR2 is YFSETQ. The CDR3 contains 14 residues. In DNA, the CDR3 is TGCGCCAGCAGCCCCCTAGGGCAAGGGGTAGAGAGGTTCTTC. Translated, it gives CASSPLGQGVERFF. The entire variable domain, with the rest obtained from reference TRBV5-1 and TRBJ2-1, is as follows: KAGVTQTPRYLIKTRGQQVTLSCSPISGHRSVSWYQQTPGQGLQFLFEYFSETQRNKGNFPGRFSGRQFSNSRSEMNVSTLELGDSALYLCASSPLGQGVERFFGPGTRLTVL.

The chain links TRBV15 to TRBJ2-7, with TRBD1 as a possible D gene (6 bases). The CDR3 has 13 amino acids. Trimming left V 0 bases short and J 5 bases short, with 8 bases between. Germline loops: CDR1 LNHNV, CDR2 YYDKDF (reference sequence). The CDR3, as DNA: TGTGCCACCAGCAGAGATCCAGGGGACGAGCAGTACTTC. The encoded protein is CATSRDPGDEQYF.

V usage is TRBV12-3 or TRBV12-4 and J usage is TRBJ1-6; 8 bases match TRBD1. The CDR3 consists of 14 residues. Trimming at V came to 6 bases and at J to 4 bases, leaving 2 bases not matched to a gene. This CDR3 reads CASRGDRYNSPLHF. For the CDR3, the DNA is TGTGCCAGCAGGGGGGACAGGTATAATTCACCCCTCCACTTT.

The J gene is TRBJ1-4, the V gene TRBV9; possibly TRBD1 for D (6 bases). This CDR3 spans 15 amino acids. CDR1 and CDR2 from the germline V gene are SGDLS and YYNGEE. The V and J ends lost 2 bases and 0 bases respectively, with 8 bases between them. The CDR3 loop reads CASSVDRSTNEKLFF. The CDR3 DNA sequence: TGTGCCAGCAGCGTGGACAGATCAACTAATGAAAAACTGTTTTTT. Together with reference TRBV9 and TRBJ1-4, the CDR3 gives the full variable domain: DSGVTQTPKHLITATGQRVTLRCSPRSGDLSVYWYQQSLDQGLQFLIQYYNGEERAKGNILERFSAQQFPDLHSELNLSSLELGDSALYFCASSVDRSTNEKLFFGSGTQLSVL.

This clonotype appeared a few times. The rearrangement joins TRBV5-5 to TRBJ2-1; the match to TRBD2 covers 8 bases. In germline, CDR1 is SGHKS, CDR2 YYEKEE (reference sequence). The CDR3 loop spans 15 amino acids. V lost 1 base and J lost 6; bases outside the gene matches: 6. DNA for the CDR3: TGTGCCAGCAGCTTGTATAGCGGGGTTATCAATGAGCAGTTCTTC. Translation: CASSLYSGVINEQFF.